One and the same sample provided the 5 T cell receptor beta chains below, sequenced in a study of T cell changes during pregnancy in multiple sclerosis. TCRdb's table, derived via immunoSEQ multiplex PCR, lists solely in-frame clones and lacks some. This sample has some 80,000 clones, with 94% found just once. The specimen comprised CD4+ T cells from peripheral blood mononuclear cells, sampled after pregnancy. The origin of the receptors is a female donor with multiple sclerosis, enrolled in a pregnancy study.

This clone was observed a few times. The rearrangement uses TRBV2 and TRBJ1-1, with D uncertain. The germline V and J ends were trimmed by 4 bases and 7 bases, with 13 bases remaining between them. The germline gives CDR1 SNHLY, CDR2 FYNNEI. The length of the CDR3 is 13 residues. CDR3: CASSGLAVGEAFF. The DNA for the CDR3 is TGTGCCAGCAGTGGGTTGGCAGTTGGTGAAGCTTTCTTT.

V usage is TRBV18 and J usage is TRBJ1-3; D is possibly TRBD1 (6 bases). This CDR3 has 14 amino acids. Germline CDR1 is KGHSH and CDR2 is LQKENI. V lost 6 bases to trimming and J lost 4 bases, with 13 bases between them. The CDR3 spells CASSLTGSGNTIYF. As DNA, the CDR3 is TGTGCCAGCTCTCTTACAGGGTCCGGAAACACCATATATTTT.

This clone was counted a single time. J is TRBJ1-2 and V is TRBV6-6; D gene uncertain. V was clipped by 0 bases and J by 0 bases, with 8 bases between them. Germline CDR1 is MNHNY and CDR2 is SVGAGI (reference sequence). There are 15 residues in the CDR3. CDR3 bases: TGTGCCAGCAGTTACTCGCCAGGTTCTAACTATGGCTACACCTTC. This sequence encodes CASSYSPGSNYGYTF.

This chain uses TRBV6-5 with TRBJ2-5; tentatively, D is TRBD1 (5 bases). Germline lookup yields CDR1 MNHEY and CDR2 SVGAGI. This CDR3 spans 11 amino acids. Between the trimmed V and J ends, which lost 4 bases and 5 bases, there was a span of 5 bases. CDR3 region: CASSSGETQYF. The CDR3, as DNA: TGTGCCAGCAGTTCAGGGGAGACCCAGTACTTC.

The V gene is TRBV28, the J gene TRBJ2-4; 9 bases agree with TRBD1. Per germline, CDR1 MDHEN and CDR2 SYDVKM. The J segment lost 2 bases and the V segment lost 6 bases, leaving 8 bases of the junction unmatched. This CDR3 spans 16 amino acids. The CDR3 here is CASRVGGTGPKNIQYF. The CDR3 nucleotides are TGTGCCAGCAGAGTAGGTGGGACAGGGCCCAAAAACATTCAGTACTTC.